These 27 T cell receptor beta chains originate from one sample sequenced in a study of shared clonotypes between healthy human individuals. The protocol was immunoSEQ multiplex PCR, while the TCRdb copy is restricted to in-frame clones and leaves out a portion. Counted here are 1.5 million to 2.5 million clones, just under 95% occurring once; the ten biggest clones make up 1.2%. In the naive CD8 group, cells lacked CD45RO and were positively selected for CCR7, so terminally differentiated effector memory CD45RA+ cells were left out. Specimen: naive CD8+ T cells sorted from blood. The receptors derive from a man between 18 and 35 years old in good health.

J is TRBJ2-7 and V is TRBV7-8; D tentatively reads TRBD1 or TRBD2 (6 bases each). Germline CDR1 is SGHVS and CDR2 is FQNEAQ. The CDR3 contains 15 residues. V lost 3 bases to trimming and J lost 3 bases, with 15 bases between them. The CDR3 DNA is TGTGCCAGCAGCTTGGAGGGGGGCGCCCTCTACGAGCAGTACTTC. Its protein product is CASSLEGGALYEQYF.

This rearrangement joins TRBV29-1 to TRBJ1-1; D gene ambiguous. The CDR3 loop spans 12 amino acids. With 4 bases removed from V and 4 bases from J, the gap between germline ends came to 10 bases. Per germline, CDR1 SQVTM and CDR2 ANQGSEA. The CDR3 region has the DNA TGCAGCGTTGGGATCCCGGCCACTGAAGCTTTCTTT. The encoded protein is CSVGIPATEAFF.

J is TRBJ2-1 and V is TRBV25-1; TRBD1 aligns across 10 bases. CDR1 is MGHDK, CDR2 SYGVNS, per germline. V shed 3 bases, J shed 10 bases, and the junction held 6 bases outside the gene matches. The CDR3 extends over 14 amino acids. Here the CDR3 reads CASSEWGTGDEQFF. CDR3 DNA: TGTGCCAGCAGTGAGTGGGGGACAGGGGACGAGCAGTTCTTC.

The V and J genes are TRBV18 and TRBJ2-1, with TRBD1 identical over 7 bases. With V trimmed by 2 bases and J by 4 bases, 2 bases remained unmatched. Per the germline V gene, CDR1 is KGHSH and CDR2 is LQKENI. The CDR3 runs 14 residues. CDR3 loop: CASSPVDRYNEQFF. CDR3 sequence (DNA): TGTGCCAGCTCACCAGTGGACAGGTACAATGAGCAGTTCTTC.

The rearrangement links TRBV13 to TRBJ2-2; the match to TRBD1 covers 11 bases. Trimming took 5 bases from V and 6 from J; bases not matched to a gene: 8. Germline CDR1 reads PRHDT; CDR2 reads FYEKMQ (reference sequence). The CDR3 spans 16 residues. The CDR3 reads CASSQGTGGPAGELFF. The CDR3 nucleotides read TGTGCCAGCAGCCAAGGGACAGGGGGACCTGCCGGGGAGCTGTTTTTT.

The chain has TRBV6-5 and TRBJ2-7; D ambiguous. CDR1 and CDR2 (germline): MNHEY, SVGAGI. Trimming took 5 bases from V and 7 from J, leaving 15 bases between them. This CDR3 has 13 residues. CDR3 in amino acids: CASSPRVLGEQYF. The CDR3 DNA sequence: TGTGCCAGCAGTCCTCGGGTCCTAGGAGAGCAGTACTTC.

The chain joins TRBV9 to TRBJ1-2, with D maybe TRBD1 (5 bases). The CDR3 runs to 13 residues. Germline CDR1 is SGDLS and CDR2 is YYNGEE. Trimming left V 0 bases short and J 8 bases short, with 11 bases between. CDR3 sequence (DNA): TGTGCCAGCAGCGTAGGACAGTTGGACGGCTACACCTTC. Amino acid sequence: CASSVGQLDGYTF.

The chain has TRBV28 and TRBJ2-3; the D is unclear. V dropped 1 base and J dropped 3 bases, with 20 bases sitting between them. This CDR3 spans 18 amino acids. Germline CDR1 and CDR2: MDHEN and SYDVKM. CDR3 in DNA: TGTGCCAGCAGTTTATCCCCCCTGGTCACCGGGCGGACAGATACGCAGTATTTT. Encoded protein: CASSLSPLVTGRTDTQYF.

The V call is TRBV6-1, the J call TRBJ2-1, with 10 bases that match TRBD1. V gave up 3 bases and J gave up 6 bases; unmatched junction bases: 11. The CDR3 covers 17 residues. The germline V gene has CDR1 MNHNS and CDR2 SASEGT. CDR3 loop: CASSEGPGTGDGNEQFF. In DNA, the CDR3 is TGTGCCAGCAGTGAGGGCCCCGGGACAGGGGACGGCAATGAGCAGTTCTTC.

This clone came up once. The chain combines TRBV27 with TRBJ2-5; 7 bases are shared with TRBD1. Germline V gene data show CDR1 as MNHEY and CDR2 as SMNVEV (reference sequence). Trimming took 5 bases from V and 5 from J; bases not matched to a gene: 11. The CDR3 has 15 residues. This chain's CDR3 is CASSSTGAPDETQYF. The CDR3 bases are TGTGCCAGCAGTAGTACAGGGGCGCCCGACGAGACCCAGTACTTC.

CDR3 nucleotides: TGTGCCAGTAGTATGGTACCTCACTCCTACGAGCAGTACTTC. Translated: CASSMVPHSYEQYF. The chain has TRBV19 and TRBJ2-7; no reliable D call. Germline CDR1 reads LNHDA; CDR2 reads SQIVND (reference sequence). Trimming shortened V by 3 bases and J by 0 bases, and 9 bases separated the two germline ends. The CDR3 contains 14 residues.

The chain uses TRBV6-1 and TRBJ2-7; 12 nucleotides agree with TRBD2. After removal of 6 bases from V and 5 bases from J, the junction contained 8 bases not matched to a gene. This CDR3 has 15 residues. Germline V gene data show CDR1 as MNHNS and CDR2 as SASEGT. In DNA, the CDR3 is TGTGCCAGCAGCCCCACCCGACTAGCGGGGGACGAGCAGTACTTC. Translated, it gives CASSPTRLAGDEQYF.

This chain connects TRBV2 to TRBJ1-1, with TRBD1 identical over 7 bases. V lost 5 bases and J lost 10; bases outside the gene matches: 10. This CDR3 has 13 amino acids. From germline, CDR1 is SNHLY and CDR2 FYNNEI. DNA of the CDR3: TGTGCCAGCAGTTTAGGACAGGAAGTCGTAGCTTTCTTT. Translated: CASSLGQEVVAFF.

The V gene is TRBV6-5, the J gene TRBJ2-5, with TRBD2 identical over 11 bases. The V and J ends lost 10 bases and 2 bases, in that order; junction bases with no gene match: 9. The CDR3 runs 15 residues. The germline V gene encodes CDR1 MNHEY and CDR2 SVGAGI. The CDR3 DNA reads as TGTGCCACTCACGGGACTAGCGGACTGCAAGAGACCCAGTACTTC. Translation: CATHGTSGLQETQYF.

The J gene is TRBJ2-2, the V gene TRBV6-6; D uncertain. The V and J ends lost 10 bases and 8 bases respectively, with 14 bases between them. The CDR3 length is 12 residues. Germline-derived CDR1 and CDR2 are MNHNY and SVGAGI (reference sequence). CDR3: CATRESRGELFF. CDR3 nucleotides: TGTGCCACAAGGGAATCTAGAGGGGAGCTGTTTTTT.

In nucleotides, the CDR3 is TGTGCCAGCGCGACTAGCGGTTACTACGAGCAGTACTTC. This translates into CASATSGYYEQYF. The rearrangement links TRBV11-2 to TRBJ2-7; 9 bases map to TRBD2. Germline loops: CDR1 SGHAT, CDR2 FQNNGV. J lost 3 bases, V lost 8 bases, and 5 bases had no gene match. The CDR3 has 13 residues.

The chain uses TRBV6-1 and TRBJ1-6; 7 nucleotides line up with TRBD1. Germline V gives CDR1 MNHNS, CDR2 SASEGT. The CDR3 runs to 15 residues. After removal of 2 bases from V and 11 bases from J, the junction contained 9 bases not matched to a gene. CDR3 bases: TGTGCCAGCAGTGAACAGGGGGGCAGGGCGGCACCCCTCCACTTT. Its protein product is CASSEQGGRAAPLHF.

This clone was observed a single time. DNA of the CDR3: TGTGCCAGCAGTTTAAGTAAGGGGGGGCAGGGCTACACCTTC. Its translation is CASSLSKGGQGYTF. The genes are TRBV27 and TRBJ1-2; possibly TRBD1 for D (6 bases). This CDR3 region has 14 residues. Germline CDR1 MNHEY, CDR2 SMNVEV (reference sequence). V was clipped by 2 bases and J by 8 bases, with 15 bases between them.

The gene calls are TRBV5-1 and TRBJ2-1, with 10 bases aligning to TRBD2. V was clipped by 5 bases and J by 3 bases; unmatched bases: 5. The CDR3 runs 15 residues. CDR1 and CDR2 (germline): SGHRS, YFSETQ. The CDR3 region has the DNA TGCGCCAGCAGACCCGCTAGCGGGGGCTACAATGAGCAGTTCTTC. Translated: CASRPASGGYNEQFF.

J is TRBJ2-3 and V is TRBV13, with 10 bases fitting TRBD2. This CDR3 is 14 amino acids long. CDR1 and CDR2 from the germline V gene are PRHDT and FYEKMQ (reference sequence). Trimming removed 7 bases from V and 6 bases from J; junction bases left unmatched: 7. CDR3 in DNA: TGTGCCAGCAAGCTAGCGGGAGAGGGCGATACGCAGTATTTT. Residues: CASKLAGEGDTQYF. Using reference TRBV13 and TRBJ2-3 for the parts outside the CDR3, the full variable domain is AAGVIQSPRHLIKEKRETATLKCYPIPRHDTVYWYQQGPGQDPQFLISFYEKMQSDKGSIPDRFSAQQFSDYHSELNMSSLELGDSALYFCASKLAGEGDTQYFGPGTRLTVL.

On this clone: This same CDR3 is encoded by further DNA sequences in the sample. The V and J genes are TRBV7-9 and TRBJ2-7; no clear D. CDR1 SEHNR and CDR2 FQNEAQ come from the germline V gene (reference sequence). Trimming left V 1 base short and J 1 base short, with 8 bases between. The CDR3 runs to 14 residues. CDR3 loop: CASSLVGRSYEQYF. CDR3 nucleotides: TGTGCCAGCAGCTTAGTCGGCCGGTCCTACGAGCAGTACTTC.

The chain combines TRBV21-1 with TRBJ1-1; the D segment call TRBD1 is taken from the table without a DNA check. TRBV21-1 is termed a pseudogene. This CDR3 has 14 amino acids. The DNA for the CDR3 is TGTGCCAGTAGACAGGTGACATGGAACACTGAAGCTTTCTTT. Translating gives CASRQVTWNTEAFF.

The CDR3 protein is CASSPLSDRGIYEQYF. CDR3 bases: TGTGCCAGCTCACCTTTGTCGGACAGGGGCATCTACGAGCAGTACTTC. The chain combines TRBV18 with TRBJ2-7, with TRBD1 identical over 9 bases. V lost 3 bases, J lost 3 bases, and 9 bases stayed unmatched. Germline lookup yields CDR1 KGHSH and CDR2 LQKENI. This CDR3 is built from 16 residues.

The genes are TRBV4-1 and TRBJ2-7; D ambiguous. V shed 5 bases and J shed 7 bases, with 15 bases lying between them. The CDR3 sequence is 13 residues long. Germline V gene lookup returns CDR1 MGHRA and CDR2 YSYEKL. The CDR3 is CASSGDAPREQYF. DNA of the CDR3: TGCGCCAGCAGCGGAGACGCCCCGAGGGAGCAGTACTTC.

V usage is TRBV29-1 and J usage is TRBJ1-2; TRBD1 might be the D (5 bases). The V gene lost 0 bases and the J gene lost 4 bases, with 12 bases spanning the gap. Germline loops: CDR1 SQVTM, CDR2 ANQGSEA. This CDR3 is built from 14 residues. This CDR3 reads CSVEDHQGSYGYTF. DNA of the CDR3: TGCAGCGTTGAAGATCACCAGGGTTCCTATGGCTACACCTTC.

The chain couples TRBV27 to TRBJ1-6; a weak D match, TRBD1 (5 bases). The CDR3 length is 17 residues. V lost 3 bases, J lost 7 bases, and 19 bases lay in between. Looked up from germline, CDR1 is MNHEY and CDR2 is SMNVEV (reference sequence). CDR3 nucleotide sequence: TGTGCCAGCAGTTTGATAGGGGTAAGAGGTAGCAATTCACCCCTCCACTTT. Translated: CASSLIGVRGSNSPLHF.

The chain links TRBV9 to TRBJ2-7, with D perhaps matching TRBD2 (6 bases). The CDR3 consists of 14 residues. Germline V lookup: CDR1 SGDLS, CDR2 YYNGEE. Deletions cut 2 bases from V and 3 bases from J, with 12 bases between. The CDR3 nucleotides are TGTGCCAGCAGCGTTGGGCACGGGAGCTACGAGCAGTACTTC. Its translation is CASSVGHGSYEQYF.